This entry lists 15 T cell receptor beta chains sequenced from one sample in a study of glioma-infiltrating T cells after dendritic cell vaccination (dated by TCRdb to between 2015 and 2016). This specimen's time point label, interpreted: after dendritic cell vaccination, including at tumor progression/relapse. Library prep was done by the immunoSEQ multiplex PCR assay. The table was pulled from immuneACCESS by TCRdb, which kept in-frame rearrangements only. Such tables lose some clones; where checked, under half of the loss comes from unresolved V genes, and the rest has no known cause. The sample data list about 87,000 clones, and 75% to 90% of these were observed just once. The top ten constitute around 6.5% of the sample. Sequencing used blood, obtained after dendritic cell vaccination. The source is a human donor with glioblastoma.

The gene calls are TRBV28 and TRBJ2-5; 7 bases map to TRBD2. The CDR3 spans 14 residues. Germline loops: CDR1 MDHEN, CDR2 SYDVKM. With 8 bases clipped from V and 2 bases from J, the junction kept 8 bases outside the gene matches. CDR3 loop: CASGDRGEQETQYF. The CDR3 coding sequence is TGTGCCAGCGGAGACCGGGGGGAACAAGAGACCCAGTACTTC.

V and J are TRBV29-1 and TRBJ1-2; 8 bases match TRBD1. Trimming removed 5 bases from V and 3 bases from J; junction bases left unmatched: 5. Germline CDR1 and CDR2: SQVTM and ANQGSEA. This CDR3 comprises 13 residues. The CDR3 coding sequence is TGCAGCGTTAACAAGGACAGGGACTATGGCTACACCTTC. Residues: CSVNKDRDYGYTF.

This CDR3 reads CASRPSGVINSPLHF. CDR3 nucleotides: TGTGCCAGTAGGCCCTCAGGGGTTATTAATTCACCCCTCCACTTT. The rearrangement links TRBV19 to TRBJ1-6, with a tentative D call TRBD1 (6 bases). This CDR3 comprises 15 residues. V was trimmed by 6 bases and J by 6 bases, leaving 15 bases between them. Germline values: CDR1 LNHDA, CDR2 SQIVND (reference sequence). Full variable domain (remainder filled in from reference TRBV19 and TRBJ1-6): DGGITQSPKYLFRKEGQNVTLSCEQNLNHDAMYWYRQDPGQGLRLIYYSQIVNDFQKGDIAEGYSVSREKKESFPLTVTSAQKNPTAFYLCASRPSGVINSPLHFGNGTRLTVT.

The V and J genes are TRBV4-1 and TRBJ2-3, with no clear D. Germline V gives CDR1 MGHRA, CDR2 YSYEKL. V dropped 0 bases and J dropped 7 bases, with 11 bases sitting between them. This CDR3 is built from 14 residues. CDR3 DNA sequence: TGCGCCAGCAGCCAAGAACGGCCGAGGCATACGCAGTATTTT. It specifies CASSQERPRHTQYF.

J is TRBJ1-5 and V is TRBV7-2, with D perhaps matching TRBD1 (5 bases). This CDR3 has 13 residues. Trimming removed 2 bases at V and 7 bases at J, with 9 bases between. Germline V CDR1 and CDR2: SGHTA, FQGNSA. The CDR3 DNA is TGTGCCAGCAGCTTAACGGGGGTACAGCCCCAGCATTTT. The encoded protein is CASSLTGVQPQHF.

This clone was seen once. The rearrangement uses TRBV10-3 and TRBJ1-2; D unclear. The V end lost 4 bases, the J end lost 4 bases, and 13 bases lay between the germline ends. The length of the CDR3 is 14 residues. Germline V gene data show CDR1 as ENHRY and CDR2 as SYGVKD. In DNA, the CDR3 is TGTGCCATCAGTGTGTCCGAAGGAGGCTATGGCTACACCTTC. The encoded protein is CAISVSEGGYGYTF.

V and J are TRBV10-3 and TRBJ1-1; no clear D. V lost 2 bases to trimming and J lost 1 base, with 8 bases between them. Germline loops: CDR1 ENHRY, CDR2 SYGVKD. This CDR3 has 14 amino acids. CDR3 in DNA: TGTGCCATCAGTGAGCTTCGGGAGAACACTGAAGCTTTCTTT. Protein product: CAISELRENTEAFF.

The sample holds one count of this clone. The chain uses TRBV13 and TRBJ2-3, with 8 bases lining up with TRBD1. CDR1 and CDR2 (germline): PRHDT, FYEKMQ (reference sequence). The CDR3 is 13 amino acids. Trimming cost V 6 bases and J 5 bases; bases outside gene matches: 4. The CDR3 region has the DNA TGTGCCAGCAGGTTACAGGGGGTAGATACGCAGTATTTT. Translating gives CASRLQGVDTQYF.

The chain joins TRBV11-2 to TRBJ2-5; D possibly corresponds to TRBD1 (6 bases). V was shortened by 4 bases and J by 2 bases, with 8 bases between the two germline ends. The germline CDR1 and CDR2 sequences are SGHAT and FQNNGV. The CDR3 is 13 residues long. The CDR3: CASSSGQQETQYF. The CDR3 bases are TGTGCCAGCAGCTCGGGACAACAAGAGACCCAGTACTTC.

The table lists this clone with a few counts. The chain is built from TRBV7-6 and TRBJ2-7; TRBD2 matches at 13 bases. V was clipped by 4 bases and J by 4 bases; unmatched bases: 1. The CDR3 runs to 14 residues. Germline V lookup: CDR1 SGHVS, CDR2 FNYEAQ. DNA for the CDR3: TGTGCCAGCAGCTCGGGACTAGCGGGGTACGAGCAGTACTTC. It is translated as CASSSGLAGYEQYF. Filled out from reference TRBV7-6 and TRBJ2-7, the complete variable domain reads GAGVSQSPRYKVTKRGQDVALRCDPISGHVSLYWYRQALGQGPEFLTYFNYEAQQDKSGLPNDRFSAERPEGSISTLTIQRTEQRDSAMYRCASSSGLAGYEQYFGPGTRLTVT.

This clone was detected only a few times. The chain links TRBV11-2 to TRBJ2-3, with 7 bases aligning to TRBD2. Germline CDR1 and CDR2: SGHAT and FQNNGV. The CDR3 spans 15 residues. V was pared by 0 bases and J by 3 bases, with 3 bases of the junction left unmatched. The CDR3 nucleotides read TGTGCCAGCAGCTTAGATTGGGGGGGGACAGATACGCAGTATTTT. It specifies CASSLDWGGTDTQYF.

The chain has TRBV6-5 and TRBJ1-4, with 9 nucleotides matching TRBD1. Looked up from germline, CDR1 is MNHEY and CDR2 is SVGAGI. This CDR3 spans 14 amino acids. After removal of 5 bases from V and 4 bases from J, the junction contained 2 bases not matched to a gene. The CDR3 DNA reads TGTGCCAGCAGTCTGGACAGGGGTAATGAAAAACTGTTTTTT. Amino acids: CASSLDRGNEKLFF.

This chain joins TRBV19 and TRBJ2-1; D gene uncertain. The CDR3 covers 13 residues. V gave up 0 bases and J gave up 12 bases, with 12 bases separating them. CDR1 is LNHDA, CDR2 SQIVND, per germline (reference sequence). The CDR3 spells CASSIDPYVWQFF. The CDR3 bases are TGTGCCAGTAGTATAGATCCCTATGTTTGGCAGTTCTTC.

V and J are TRBV15 and TRBJ1-1, with D uncertain. Deletions cut 3 bases from V and 8 bases from J, with 10 bases between. Germline lookup yields CDR1 LNHNV and CDR2 YYDKDF (reference sequence). This CDR3 has 12 residues. The CDR3 here is CATSSNRAEAFF. The CDR3 region has the DNA TGTGCCACCAGCAGCAACAGAGCCGAAGCTTTCTTT.

This clone was counted a single time. The chain employs TRBV7-8 and TRBJ1-1, with TRBD1 matching 9 bases. This CDR3 comprises 13 residues. Germline assignment: CDR1 SGHVS and CDR2 FQNEAQ. With 5 bases clipped from V and 6 bases from J, the junction kept 4 bases outside the gene matches. CDR3 region: CASSPQGAAEAFF. In DNA, the CDR3 is TGTGCCAGCAGCCCACAGGGGGCTGCTGAAGCTTTCTTT.